This passage covers 20 T cell receptor beta chains from one sample sequenced in a study of control samples from healthy donors and cancer patients (dated by TCRdb to between 2020 and 2021). Libraries were made using the immunoSEQ multiplex PCR assay. Held by TCRdb, this immuneACCESS table contains in-frame sequences only and omits some clones. Under half of the omission traces to an unresolved V gene where checked; the cause of the rest is unknown. This sample gives some 56,000 clones in total; around 95% of them show up just once. 2% to 2.5% of the sample rests with the top ten. Sample: blood. The receptors here all came from a man aged 25-40 years in good health.

The rearrangement joins TRBV21-1 to TRBJ1-5. TRBV21-1 is a pseudogene locus. The CDR3 runs 13 residues. CDR3 amino acids: CASSNLPNQPQHF. CDR3 nucleotides: TGTGCCAGCAGCAACCTACCCAATCAGCCCCAGCATTTT.

The chain is built from TRBV15 and TRBJ2-7, with D possibly TRBD1 on 5 matching bases. The ends were cut back, 3 bases at V and 2 bases at J, with 8 bases in the middle. CDR1 and CDR2 from the germline V gene are LNHNV and YYDKDF (reference sequence). The CDR3 consists of 13 residues. The CDR3 DNA reads as TGTGCCACCAGCAGTCAGGGCCCCTACGAGCAGTACTTC. It is translated as CATSSQGPYEQYF.

The chain recombines TRBV5-1 with TRBJ2-1; 12 bases map to TRBD2. V shed 5 bases and J 1 base; nucleotides not matched to a gene: 1. The CDR3 has 15 residues. In germline, CDR1 is SGHRS, CDR2 YFSETQ. The CDR3 DNA reads TGCGCCAGCAGGACTAGCGGGAGTTCCTACAATGAGCAGTTCTTC. It encodes CASRTSGSSYNEQFF.

This clone is medium-sized (0.01 to 0.1%) within its sample. The genes are TRBV30 and TRBJ2-7, with TRBD1 as a possible D gene (5 bases). CDR1 and CDR2 from the germline V gene are GTSNPN and SVGIG (reference sequence). V dropped 2 bases and J dropped 5 bases, with 16 bases sitting between them. This CDR3 has 14 amino acids. CDR3 loop: CAWSRFQQGDEQYF. CDR3 nucleotide sequence: TGTGCCTGGAGTCGTTTCCAGCAAGGGGACGAGCAGTACTTC.

The chain joins TRBV2 to TRBJ1-5; perhaps TRBD1 as D (6 bases). Germline CDR1 SNHLY, CDR2 FYNNEI. The CDR3 loop spans 14 amino acids. Deletions cut 1 base from V and 5 bases from J, with 9 bases between. The CDR3 DNA reads TGTGCCAGCAGTGAAGAGTCAGGGGATCAGCCCCAGCATTTT. This translates into CASSEESGDQPQHF.

In this sample, this clone turned up once. The CDR3: CASSDSQETQYF. CDR3 nucleotides: TGCGCCAGTTCGGACAGCCAAGAGACCCAGTACTTC. V gene TRBV10-1 combines with J gene TRBJ2-5; D is perhaps TRBD1 (6 bases). The V gene lost 9 bases and the J gene lost 1 base, with 9 bases spanning the gap. This CDR3 is 12 amino acids long. The germline V gene has CDR1 WNHNN and CDR2 SYGVQD (reference sequence).

The chain carries TRBV12-3 or TRBV12-4 and TRBJ1-5; D is ambiguous. The V end was cut by 5 bases, the J end by 7 bases, with 9 bases between. This CDR3 has 12 amino acids. The CDR3, as DNA: TGTGCCAGCAGTACGGGTCGGCAGCCCCAGCATTTT. Amino acids: CASSTGRQPQHF.

CDR3 amino acids: CASSEPGQGDSPLHF. DNA for the CDR3: TGCGCCAGCAGTGAGCCGGGACAGGGAGATTCACCCCTCCACTTT. The chain links TRBV10-2 to TRBJ1-6, with 9 bases lining up with TRBD1. CDR3 length: 15 residues. Germline V gene data show CDR1 as WSHSY and CDR2 as SAAADI. The ends lost 2 bases at V and 8 bases at J; junction bases unmatched: 4.

The gene calls are TRBV7-8 and TRBJ2-7, with TRBD2 matching over 8 bases. The CDR3 length is 17 residues. Trimming at V came to 1 base and at J to 2 bases, leaving 10 bases not matched to a gene. The germline gives CDR1 SGHVS, CDR2 FQNEAQ. The CDR3 bases are TGTGCCAGCAGCTTAGGGCTAGCGGGCCAACATACCTACGAGCAGTACTTC. This encodes CASSLGLAGQHTYEQYF.

In DNA, the CDR3 is TGTGCCTGGAATGGTTTGTTAGGGAATGAGCAGTTCTTC. It specifies CAWNGLLGNEQFF. The chain recombines TRBV30 with TRBJ2-1; the D is unclear. The CDR3 spans 13 residues. Trimming shortened V by 4 bases and J by 7 bases, and 14 bases separated the two germline ends. The germline gives CDR1 GTSNPN, CDR2 SVGIG (reference sequence).

This rearrangement joins TRBV19 to TRBJ1-6; D might be TRBD1 (6 bases). Per the germline V gene, CDR1 is LNHDA and CDR2 is SQIVND (reference sequence). Trimming left V 2 bases short and J 0 bases short, with 8 bases between. This CDR3 is 16 amino acids long. The CDR3 nucleotides are TGTGCCAGTAGTATAACAGGGACCTCCTATAATTCACCCCTCCACTTT. Translated: CASSITGTSYNSPLHF.

CDR3 region: CAWSPGYEKLFF. In DNA form, the CDR3 reads TGTGCCTGGAGTCCAGGGTATGAAAAACTGTTTTTT. This chain joins TRBV30 and TRBJ1-4; TRBD1 might be the D (5 bases). CDR3 length equals 12 residues. Trimming left V 2 bases short and J 6 bases short, with 7 bases between. CDR1 and CDR2 from the germline V gene are GTSNPN and SVGIG (reference sequence).

The chain links TRBV6-5 to TRBJ1-1; TRBD1 matches 8 bases. Trimming took 4 bases from V and 7 from J; bases not matched to a gene: 5. Germline CDR1 and CDR2: MNHEY and SVGAGI. This CDR3 has 13 amino acids. The CDR3 loop is CASSLTGESEAFF. CDR3 in DNA: TGTGCCAGCAGTTTGACAGGGGAAAGTGAAGCTTTCTTT.

The V gene is TRBV25-1, the J gene TRBJ1-4, with TRBD1 matching over 8 bases. V gave up 5 bases and J gave up 7 bases; unmatched junction bases: 12. Germline-derived CDR1 and CDR2 are MGHDK and SYGVNS. The CDR3 extends over 16 amino acids. The CDR3 region has the DNA TGTGCCAGCAGTAATAAATCGCAGGGGGCTCGTGAAAAACTGTTTTTT. Translating gives CASSNKSQGAREKLFF.

The gene calls are TRBV14 and TRBJ2-5; TRBD2 aligns across 7 bases. CDR1 is SGHDN, CDR2 FVKESK, per germline. CDR3 size: 16 residues. Trimming at V came to 3 bases and at J to 4 bases, leaving 11 bases not matched to a gene. The CDR3 reads CASSQSRGDGRETQYF. The CDR3 nucleotides are TGTGCCAGCAGCCAGTCCCGGGGGGACGGCAGAGAGACCCAGTACTTC.

V gene TRBV18 combines with J gene TRBJ2-7; unclear D gene. The CDR3 contains 12 residues. CDR1 is KGHSH, CDR2 LQKENI, per germline. The V and J ends lost 2 bases and 6 bases respectively, with 8 bases between them. CDR3 region: CASSPSRPEQYF. CDR3 DNA: TGTGCCAGCTCACCATCTCGACCCGAGCAGTACTTC.

The rearrangement uses TRBV4-1 and TRBJ1-2, with a weak D call TRBD1 (6 bases). The V gene lost 6 bases and the J gene lost 4 bases, with 15 bases spanning the gap. The CDR3 covers 14 residues. Germline V gene data show CDR1 as MGHRA and CDR2 as YSYEKL. The CDR3 DNA reads as TGCGCCAGCAGGCCCGAGGGGGTCTCCTATGGCTACACCTTC. Its translation: CASRPEGVSYGYTF.

The V and J genes are TRBV2 and TRBJ1-5, with 8 nucleotides matching TRBD1. The V gene's germline CDR1 is SNHLY and CDR2 FYNNEI. CDR3 length: 14 residues. V dropped 6 bases and J dropped 7; count of bases not matched to a gene: 8. DNA of the CDR3: TGTGCCAGCAGGGATGACAGGGGTAGACAGCCCCAGCATTTT. This translates into CASRDDRGRQPQHF. The variable domain in full, with the rest retrieved from reference TRBV2 and TRBJ1-5, is EPEVTQTPSHQVTQMGQEVILRCVPISNHLYFYWYRQILGQKVEFLVSFYNNEISEKSEIFDDQFSVERPDGSNFTLKIRSTKLEDSAMYFCASRDDRGRQPQHFGDGTRLSIL.

The gene calls are TRBV6-2 or TRBV6-3 and TRBJ2-7; D might be TRBD1 or TRBD2, each matching 6 bases. Looked up from germline, CDR1 is MNHEY and CDR2 is SVGEGT. Between the trimmed V and J ends, which lost 3 bases and 6 bases, there was a span of 21 bases. CDR3 length: 16 residues. CDR3: CASSYFSRGRLAEQYF. CDR3 coding DNA: TGTGCCAGCAGTTATTTCTCGAGGGGGAGGTTAGCCGAGCAGTACTTC.

Only one count was recorded for this clone. This sequence joins TRBV27 and TRBJ2-1; 11 bases match TRBD2. V gave up 6 bases and J gave up 6 bases; unmatched junction bases: 7. The germline V gene has CDR1 MNHEY and CDR2 SMNVEV (reference sequence). The CDR3 covers 15 residues. The CDR3 DNA reads TGTGCCAGCAGACTCGGGACTAGCGGCCTCAATGAGCAGTTCTTC. Protein: CASRLGTSGLNEQFF.